This TCR beta chain comes out of a study of cytomegalovirus exposure and HLA in healthy donors. Overall study results and limits: Cytomegalovirus-associated status was assigned to around 160 TCR beta chains. Presence/absence comparisons presumed near-even sequencing depth among donors.

V gave up 4 bases and J gave up 1 base; unmatched junction bases: 3. The CDR3 length is 15 residues. CDR1 SGHTS and CDR2 YDEGEE come from the germline V gene. Comment on this clone: No antigen is known for it.

The primer mix had 60 Vbeta and 13 Jbeta primers. Profiled with immunoSEQ multiplex PCR; TCRdb holds only in-frame clones, not every one. This table holds around 87,000 clones, roughly 80% found once. The sample comprised PBMCs. This chain uses TRBV5-8 with TRBJ2-3, with TRBD1 matching 10 bases. This sequence was found in a girl between 2 and 10 years old in good health and CMV-seropositive. The CDR3 DNA reads as TGTGCCAGCAGCACCGGGACAGGGGGCACAGATACGCAGTATTTT. This translates into CASSTGTGGTDTQYF.